In this sample, the clone carrying this TCR beta chain is medium-sized (0.01 to 0.1%). Antigen specificity is unknown. Noted treatment: roughly ten-day PBMC culture with coronavirus spike peptide pools or control peptides (ViraFEST assay). Oncomine TCR Beta short-read sequencing was applied to DNA from cultured CD4+ T cells. TCRdb used MiXCR to reprocess the PCR reads, holding one entry per CDR3 protein. The data contain around 13,000 distinct CDR3 sequences, less than 25% of them seen just once; the ten biggest clones take up 15% to 20%. The data are from a study of vaccination and CD4 T cells after COVID-19. The V segment lost 7 bases and the J segment 7 bases; nucleotides outside the gene matches: 13. Germline CDR1 reads LNHDA; CDR2 reads SQIVND (reference sequence). The CDR3 is 15 residues long. General study points: The rise in median SARS-CoV-2-reactive clonotypes, from around 20 to 38, was not significant.

This TCR was recovered from a human donor who had recovered from COVID-19. The sample consisted of CD4+ T cells from blood, cultured in vitro, taken after SARS-CoV-2 vaccination. The rearrangement joins TRBV19 to TRBJ1-2; 9 bases agree with TRBD1. The CDR3 spells CASKVLRTGVAGYTF. The CDR3 DNA reads TGTGCCAGTAAGGTACTAAGGACAGGGGTGGCTGGCTACACCTTC.